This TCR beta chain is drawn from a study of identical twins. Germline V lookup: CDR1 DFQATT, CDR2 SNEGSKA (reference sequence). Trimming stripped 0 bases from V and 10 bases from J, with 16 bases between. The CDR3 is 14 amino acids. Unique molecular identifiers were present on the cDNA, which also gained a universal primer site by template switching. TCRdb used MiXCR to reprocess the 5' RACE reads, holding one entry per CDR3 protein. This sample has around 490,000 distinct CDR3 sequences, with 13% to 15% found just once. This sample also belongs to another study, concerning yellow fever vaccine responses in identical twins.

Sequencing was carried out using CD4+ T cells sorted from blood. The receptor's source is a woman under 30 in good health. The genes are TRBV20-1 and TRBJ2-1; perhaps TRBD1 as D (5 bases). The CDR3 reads CSARDWTSGKEQFF. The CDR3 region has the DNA TGCAGTGCTAGAGATTGGACATCAGGGAAGGAGCAGTTCTTC.